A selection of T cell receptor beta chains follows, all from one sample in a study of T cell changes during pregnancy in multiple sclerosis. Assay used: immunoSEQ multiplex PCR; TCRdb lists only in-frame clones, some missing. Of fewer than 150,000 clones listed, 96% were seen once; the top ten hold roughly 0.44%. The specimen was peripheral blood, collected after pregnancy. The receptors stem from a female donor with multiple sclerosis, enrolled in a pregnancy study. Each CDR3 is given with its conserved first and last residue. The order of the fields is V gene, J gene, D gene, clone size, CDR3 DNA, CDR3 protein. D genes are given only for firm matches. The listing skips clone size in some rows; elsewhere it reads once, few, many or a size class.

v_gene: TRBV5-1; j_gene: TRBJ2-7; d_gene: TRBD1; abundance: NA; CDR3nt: TGCGCCAGCAGCTTAGGGACAGGGGGGCTCTACGAGCAGTACTTC; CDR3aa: CASSLGTGGLYEQYF
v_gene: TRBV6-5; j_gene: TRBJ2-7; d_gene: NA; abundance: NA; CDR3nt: TGTGCCAGCATGGCGGGCAGTCCCCTTTCCTACGAGCAGTACTTC; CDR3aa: CASMAGSPLSYEQYF
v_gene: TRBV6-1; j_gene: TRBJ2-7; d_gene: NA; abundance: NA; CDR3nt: TGTGCCAGCTGGACTCTCCTCTCCTACGAGCAGTACTTC; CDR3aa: CASWTLLSYEQYF
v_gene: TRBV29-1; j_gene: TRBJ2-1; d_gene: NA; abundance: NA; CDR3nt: TGCAGCGCTGGTTATTTGGCGGGGATGAACAATGAGCAGTTCTTC; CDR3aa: CSAGYLAGMNNEQFF
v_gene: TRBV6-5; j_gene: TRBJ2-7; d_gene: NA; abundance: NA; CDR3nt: TGTGCCAGCAGCCTGACGGGATCACCCTACGGGGAGCAGTACTTC; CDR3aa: CASSLTGSPYGEQYF
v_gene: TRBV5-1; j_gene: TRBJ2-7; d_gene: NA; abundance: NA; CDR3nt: TGCGCCAGCAGCCAGGACAGATCCTACGAGCAGTACTTC; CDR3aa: CASSQDRSYEQYF
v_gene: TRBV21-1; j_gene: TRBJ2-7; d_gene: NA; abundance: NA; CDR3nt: TGTGCCAGCAGCACGGAGGGGCTCGACCCAGACATTCGGCCCGAGCAGTACTTC; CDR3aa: CASSTEGLDPDIRPEQYF
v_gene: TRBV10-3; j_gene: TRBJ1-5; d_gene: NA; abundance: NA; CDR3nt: TGTGCCACAGGTGGCAGGGGAAGCAATCAGCCCCAGCATTTT; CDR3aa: CATGGRGSNQPQHF
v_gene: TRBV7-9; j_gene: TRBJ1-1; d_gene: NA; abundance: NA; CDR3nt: TGTGCCAGCAGCTTTACCGGGGACACTGAAGCTTTCTTT; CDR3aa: CASSFTGDTEAFF
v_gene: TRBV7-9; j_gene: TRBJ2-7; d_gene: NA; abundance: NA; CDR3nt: TGTGCCAGCAGCTTAGTTCAGGGCGAGCAGTACTTC; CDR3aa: CASSLVQGEQYF
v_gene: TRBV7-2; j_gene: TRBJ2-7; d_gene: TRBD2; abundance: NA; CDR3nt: TGTGCCAGCAGTTTTTCTAGCGGGAACTACGAGCAGTACTTC; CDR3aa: CASSFSSGNYEQYF
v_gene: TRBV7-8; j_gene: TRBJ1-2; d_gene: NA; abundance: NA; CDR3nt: TGTGCCAGCAGCTTAGCGTTAGGGAGATATGGCTACACCTTC; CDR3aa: CASSLALGRYGYTF
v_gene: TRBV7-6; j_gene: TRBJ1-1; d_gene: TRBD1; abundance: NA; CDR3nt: TGTGCCAGCAGCTCTGGACAGGTTCAGAACACTGAAGCTTTCTTT; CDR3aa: CASSSGQVQNTEAFF
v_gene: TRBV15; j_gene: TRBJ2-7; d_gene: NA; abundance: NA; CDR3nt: TGTGCCACCAGCAGAGTCCGGGACAAGCTGTACTTC; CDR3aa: CATSRVRDKLYF
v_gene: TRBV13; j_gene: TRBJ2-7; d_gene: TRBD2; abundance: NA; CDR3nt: TGTGCCAGCAGCAACAGCGGGAACTCCTACGAGCAGTACTTC; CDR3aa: CASSNSGNSYEQYF
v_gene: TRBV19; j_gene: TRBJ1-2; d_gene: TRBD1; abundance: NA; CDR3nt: TGTGCCAGTAGTATAGATCGGGACAGCTTGGAAGGCTACACCTTC; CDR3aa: CASSIDRDSLEGYTF
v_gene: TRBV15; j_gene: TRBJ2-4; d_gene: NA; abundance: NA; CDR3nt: TGTGCCACCAGTACCAGGGGAGAGGGGGCCAAAAACATTCAGTACTTC; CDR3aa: CATSTRGEGAKNIQYF
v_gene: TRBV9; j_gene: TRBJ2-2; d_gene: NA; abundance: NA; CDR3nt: TGTGCCAGCAGCGTACTAGGGGCCTCGAACACCGGGGAGCTGTTTTTT; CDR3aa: CASSVLGASNTGELFF
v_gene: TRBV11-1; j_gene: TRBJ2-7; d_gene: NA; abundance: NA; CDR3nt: TGTGCCAGCAGCTATATTTCCCACGAGCAGTACTTC; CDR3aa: CASSYISHEQYF
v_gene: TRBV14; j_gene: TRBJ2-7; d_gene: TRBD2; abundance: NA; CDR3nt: TGTGCCAGCAGCCAAGGGTCTAGCGGGAGACACTACGAGCAGTACTTC; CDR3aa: CASSQGSSGRHYEQYF
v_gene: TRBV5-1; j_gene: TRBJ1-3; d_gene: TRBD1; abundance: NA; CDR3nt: TGCGCCAGCAGCTGGACAGGGGGCGCTTCTGGAAACACCATATATTTT; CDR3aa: CASSWTGGASGNTIYF
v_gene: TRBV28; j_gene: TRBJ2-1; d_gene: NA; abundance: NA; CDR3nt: TGTGCCAGCAGTACCCTCCGGAGGCGGAATGAGCAGTTCTTC; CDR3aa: CASSTLRRRNEQFF
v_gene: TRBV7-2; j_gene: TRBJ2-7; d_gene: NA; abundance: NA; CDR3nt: TGTGCCAGCAGCTTAGCCCACTTAGAGCAGTACTTC; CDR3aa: CASSLAHLEQYF
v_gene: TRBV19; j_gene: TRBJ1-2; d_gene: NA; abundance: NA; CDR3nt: TGTGCCAGTAGTATTCGTCAGGGCGCCAACTATGGCTACACCTTC; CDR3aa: CASSIRQGANYGYTF
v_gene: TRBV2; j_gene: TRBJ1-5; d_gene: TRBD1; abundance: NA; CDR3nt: TGTGCCAGCAGTCTACAGGGGGCGCAAGGTCAGCCCCAGCATTTT; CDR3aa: CASSLQGAQGQPQHF
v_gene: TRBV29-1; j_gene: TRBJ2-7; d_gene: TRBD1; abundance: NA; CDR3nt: TGCAGCGTTGATTTAGGGACAGGGATATCCTACGAGCAGTACTTC; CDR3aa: CSVDLGTGISYEQYF
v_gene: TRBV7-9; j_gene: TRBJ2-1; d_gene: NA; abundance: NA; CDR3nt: TGTGCCAGCAGCTGGAGTAGCGGATACAATGAGCAGTTCTTC; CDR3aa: CASSWSSGYNEQFF
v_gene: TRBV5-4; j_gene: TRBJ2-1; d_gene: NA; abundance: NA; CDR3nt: TGTGCCAGCAGCTCACTAGAATCCGATGAGCAGTTCTTC; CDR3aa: CASSSLESDEQFF
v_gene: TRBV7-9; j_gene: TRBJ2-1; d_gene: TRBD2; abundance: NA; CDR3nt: TGTGCCAGCAGCCCGCCAGGGAGGGGCTCCTACAATGAGCAGTTCTTC; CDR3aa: CASSPPGRGSYNEQFF
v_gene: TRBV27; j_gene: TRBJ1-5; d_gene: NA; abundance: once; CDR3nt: TGTGCCAGCAGTCCGTATAGCAATCAGCCCCAGCATTTT; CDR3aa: CASSPYSNQPQHF
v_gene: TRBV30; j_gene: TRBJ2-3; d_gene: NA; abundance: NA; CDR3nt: TGTGCCTGGGCCAGGACAGCCGGTAGCACAGATACGCAGTATTTT; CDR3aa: CAWARTAGSTDTQYF
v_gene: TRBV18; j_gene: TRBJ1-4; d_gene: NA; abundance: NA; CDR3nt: TGTGCCAGCTCACAGTCGGAACGGCGGAATGAAAAACTGTTTTTT; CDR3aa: CASSQSERRNEKLFF
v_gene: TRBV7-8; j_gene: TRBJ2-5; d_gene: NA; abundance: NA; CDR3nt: TGTGCCAGCAGCTTAGTTGGGCAGGGAATAGAGACCCAGTACTTC; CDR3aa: CASSLVGQGIETQYF
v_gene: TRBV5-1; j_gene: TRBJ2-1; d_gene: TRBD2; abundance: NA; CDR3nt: TGCGCCAGCAGCACCAGCGGGAGCCGATACAATGAGCAGTTCTTC; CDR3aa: CASSTSGSRYNEQFF
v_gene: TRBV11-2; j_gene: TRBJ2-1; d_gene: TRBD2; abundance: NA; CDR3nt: TGTGCCAGCAGCCTCCCAGAATCGGGAGGAGCCTACAATGAGCAGTTCTTC; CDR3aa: CASSLPESGGAYNEQFF
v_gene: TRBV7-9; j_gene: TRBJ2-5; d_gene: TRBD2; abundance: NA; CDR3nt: TGTGCCAGCAGCCCCTCTACTAGCGGGAGAGAGACCCAGTACTTC; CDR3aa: CASSPSTSGRETQYF
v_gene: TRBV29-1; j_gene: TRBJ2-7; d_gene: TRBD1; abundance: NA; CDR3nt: TGCAGCGTGGGGACAGGGGGCTACGAGCAGTACTTC; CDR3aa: CSVGTGGYEQYF
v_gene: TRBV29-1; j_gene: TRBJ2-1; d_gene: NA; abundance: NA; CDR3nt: TGCAGCGTTGGGGACTTTAACAATGAGCAGTTCTTC; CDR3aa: CSVGDFNNEQFF
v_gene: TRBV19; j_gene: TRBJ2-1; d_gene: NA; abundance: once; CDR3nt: TGTGCCAGTAGTAGGTTAGCAACTGAGCAGTTCTTC; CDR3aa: CASSRLATEQFF
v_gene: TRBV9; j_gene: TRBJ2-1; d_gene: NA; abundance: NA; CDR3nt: TGTGCCAGCAGCGTAGGGGCGGGCCCCTCCTACAATGAGCAGTTCTTC; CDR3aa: CASSVGAGPSYNEQFF
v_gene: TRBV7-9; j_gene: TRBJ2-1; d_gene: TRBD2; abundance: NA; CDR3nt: TGTGCCAGCAGGTTAGCGGGCATTTACAATGAGCAGTTCTTC; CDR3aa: CASRLAGIYNEQFF
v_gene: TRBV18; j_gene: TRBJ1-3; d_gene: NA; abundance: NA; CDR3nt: TGTGCCAGCTCACCTCCAGGATTATATGGAAACACCATATATTTT; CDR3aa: CASSPPGLYGNTIYF